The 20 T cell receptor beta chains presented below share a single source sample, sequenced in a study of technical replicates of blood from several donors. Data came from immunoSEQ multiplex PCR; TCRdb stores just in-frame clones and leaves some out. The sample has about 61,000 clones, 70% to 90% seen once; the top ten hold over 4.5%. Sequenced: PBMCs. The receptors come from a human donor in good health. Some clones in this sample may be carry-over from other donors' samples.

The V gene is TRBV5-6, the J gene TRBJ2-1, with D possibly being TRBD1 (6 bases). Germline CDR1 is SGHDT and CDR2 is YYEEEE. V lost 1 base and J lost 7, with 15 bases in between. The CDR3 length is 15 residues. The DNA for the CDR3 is TGTGCCAGCAGCTTGCCGGGACACAACACGAATGAGCAGTTCTTC. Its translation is CASSLPGHNTNEQFF.

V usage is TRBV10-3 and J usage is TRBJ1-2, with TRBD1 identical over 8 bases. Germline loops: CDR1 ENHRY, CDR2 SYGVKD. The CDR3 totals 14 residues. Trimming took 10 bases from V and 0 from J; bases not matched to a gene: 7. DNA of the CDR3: TGTGCCACCGGACAGGGCGAAGCTAACTATGGCTACACCTTC. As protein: CATGQGEANYGYTF.

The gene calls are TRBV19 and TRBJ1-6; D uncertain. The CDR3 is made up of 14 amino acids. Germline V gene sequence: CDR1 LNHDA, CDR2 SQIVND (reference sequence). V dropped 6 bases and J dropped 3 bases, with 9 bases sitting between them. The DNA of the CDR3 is TGTGCCAGTAGCCTTGACAACTATAATTCACCCCTCCACTTT. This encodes CASSLDNYNSPLHF.

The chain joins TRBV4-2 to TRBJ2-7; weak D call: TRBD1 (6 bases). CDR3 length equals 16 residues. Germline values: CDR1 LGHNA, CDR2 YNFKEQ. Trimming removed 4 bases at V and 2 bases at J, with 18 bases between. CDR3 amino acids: CASSPALRTATYEQYF. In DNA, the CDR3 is TGTGCCAGCAGCCCAGCCCTGAGGACAGCAACCTACGAGCAGTACTTC.

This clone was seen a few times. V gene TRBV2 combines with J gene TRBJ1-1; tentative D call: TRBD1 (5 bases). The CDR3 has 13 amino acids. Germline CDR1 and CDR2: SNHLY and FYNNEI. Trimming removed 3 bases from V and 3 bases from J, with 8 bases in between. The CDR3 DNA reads TGTGCCAGCAGTGAGGCGGGGGACACTGAAGCTTTCTTT. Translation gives CASSEAGDTEAFF.

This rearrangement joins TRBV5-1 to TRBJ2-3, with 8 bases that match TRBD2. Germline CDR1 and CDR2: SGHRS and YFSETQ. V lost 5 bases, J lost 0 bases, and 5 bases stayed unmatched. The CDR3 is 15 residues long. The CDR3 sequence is CASSISGTSTDTQYF. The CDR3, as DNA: TGCGCCAGCAGTATTAGCGGGACTAGCACAGATACGCAGTATTTT.

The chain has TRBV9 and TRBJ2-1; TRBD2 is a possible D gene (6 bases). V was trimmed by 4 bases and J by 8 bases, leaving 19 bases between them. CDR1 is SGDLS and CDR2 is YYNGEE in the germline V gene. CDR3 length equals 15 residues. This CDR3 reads CASSPTSPDPDEQFF. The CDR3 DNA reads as TGTGCCAGCAGCCCTACTAGCCCAGATCCCGATGAGCAGTTCTTC.

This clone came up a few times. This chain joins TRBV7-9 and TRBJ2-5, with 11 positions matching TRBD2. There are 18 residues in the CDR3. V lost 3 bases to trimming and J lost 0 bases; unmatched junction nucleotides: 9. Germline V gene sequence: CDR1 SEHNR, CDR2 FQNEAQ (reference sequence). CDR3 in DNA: TGTGCCAGCAGCTTCTCGACTAGCGGGGATAGGTACCAAGAGACCCAGTACTTC. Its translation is CASSFSTSGDRYQETQYF.

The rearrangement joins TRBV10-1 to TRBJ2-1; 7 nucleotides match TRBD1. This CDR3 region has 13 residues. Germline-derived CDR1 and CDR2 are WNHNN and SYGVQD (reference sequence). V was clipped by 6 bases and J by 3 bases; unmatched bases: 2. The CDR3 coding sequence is TGCGCCAGCAGAACAGGGGACTACAATGAGCAGTTCTTC. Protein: CASRTGDYNEQFF.

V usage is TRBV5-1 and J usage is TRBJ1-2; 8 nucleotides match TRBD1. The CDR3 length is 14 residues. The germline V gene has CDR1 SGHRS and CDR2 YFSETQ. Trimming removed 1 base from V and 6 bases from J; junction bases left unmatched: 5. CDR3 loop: CASSLWTGRDGYTF. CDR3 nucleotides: TGCGCCAGCAGCTTGTGGACAGGGAGGGATGGCTACACCTTC.

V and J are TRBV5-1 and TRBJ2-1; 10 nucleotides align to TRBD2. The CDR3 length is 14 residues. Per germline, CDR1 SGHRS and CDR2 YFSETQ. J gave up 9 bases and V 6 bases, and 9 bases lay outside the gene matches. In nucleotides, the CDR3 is TGCGCCAGCAAAAGCGGGGGGGCCGGTTTTGAGCAGTTCTTC. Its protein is CASKSGGAGFEQFF. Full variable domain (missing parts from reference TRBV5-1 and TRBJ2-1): KAGVTQTPRYLIKTRGQQVTLSCSPISGHRSVSWYQQTPGQGLQFLFEYFSETQRNKGNFPGRFSGRQFSNSRSEMNVSTLELGDSALYLCASKSGGAGFEQFFGPGTRLTVL.

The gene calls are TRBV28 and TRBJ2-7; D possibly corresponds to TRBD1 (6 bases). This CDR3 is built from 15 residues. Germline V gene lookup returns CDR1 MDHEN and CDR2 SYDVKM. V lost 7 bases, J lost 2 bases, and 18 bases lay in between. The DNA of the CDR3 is TGTGCCAGCAAGATGGACAGTGGGAAAGCCTACGAGCAGTACTTC. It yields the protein CASKMDSGKAYEQYF.

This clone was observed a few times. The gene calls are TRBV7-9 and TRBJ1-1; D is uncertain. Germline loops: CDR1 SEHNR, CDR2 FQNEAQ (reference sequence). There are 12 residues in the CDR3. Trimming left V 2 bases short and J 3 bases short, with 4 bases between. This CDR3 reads CASSLTDTEAFF. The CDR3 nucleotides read TGTGCCAGCAGCTTAACAGACACTGAAGCTTTCTTT.

This CDR3 reads CASSLLAERRNEQFF. The CDR3 DNA reads as TGTGCCAGCAGCTTGCTAGCGGAAAGGCGCAATGAGCAGTTCTTC. The chain couples TRBV7-3 to TRBJ2-1; 7 bases fit TRBD2. The J segment lost 6 bases and the V segment lost 3 bases, leaving 8 bases of the junction unmatched. Germline assignment: CDR1 SGHTA and CDR2 FQGTGA. The CDR3 spans 15 residues. Together with reference TRBV7-3 and TRBJ2-1, the CDR3 gives the full variable domain: GAGVSQTPSNKVTEKGKYVELRCDPISGHTALYWYRQSLGQGPEFLIYFQGTGAADDSGLPNDRFFAVRPEGSVSTLKIQRTERGDSAVYLCASSLLAERRNEQFFGPGTRLTVL.

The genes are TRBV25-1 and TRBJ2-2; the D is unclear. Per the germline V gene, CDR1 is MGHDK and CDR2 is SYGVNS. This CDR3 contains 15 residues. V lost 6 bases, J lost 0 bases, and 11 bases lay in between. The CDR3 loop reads CASSQRIANTGELFF. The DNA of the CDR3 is TGTGCCAGCAGCCAGAGGATAGCGAACACCGGGGAGCTGTTTTTT.

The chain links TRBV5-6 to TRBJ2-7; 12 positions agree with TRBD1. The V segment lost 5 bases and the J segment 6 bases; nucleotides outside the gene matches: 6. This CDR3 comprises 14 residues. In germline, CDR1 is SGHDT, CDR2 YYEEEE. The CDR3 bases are TGTGCCAGCAGTCCGGGACAGGGGGCTGGCGAGCAGTACTTC. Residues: CASSPGQGAGEQYF.

CDR3 coding DNA: TGTGCCAGCAGCTCCGGGACAGAAAATTCACCCCTCCACTTT. Translation gives CASSSGTENSPLHF. The chain is built from TRBV6-5 and TRBJ1-6, with 7 nucleotides matching TRBD1. CDR1 is MNHEY, CDR2 SVGAGI, per germline. V was clipped by 6 bases and J by 7 bases; unmatched bases: 6. The length of the CDR3 is 14 residues.

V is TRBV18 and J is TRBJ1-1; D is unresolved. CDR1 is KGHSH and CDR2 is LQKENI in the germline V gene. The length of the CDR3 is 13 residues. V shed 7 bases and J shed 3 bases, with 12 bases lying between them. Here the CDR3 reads CASFHLRDTEAFF. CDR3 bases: TGTGCCAGCTTCCACCTACGCGACACTGAAGCTTTCTTT. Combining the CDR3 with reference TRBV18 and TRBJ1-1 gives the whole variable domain NAGVMQNPRHLVRRRGQEARLRCSPMKGHSHVYWYRQLPEEGLKFMVYLQKENIIDESGMPKERFSAEFPKEGPSILRIQQVVRGDSAAYFCASFHLRDTEAFFGQGTRLTVV.

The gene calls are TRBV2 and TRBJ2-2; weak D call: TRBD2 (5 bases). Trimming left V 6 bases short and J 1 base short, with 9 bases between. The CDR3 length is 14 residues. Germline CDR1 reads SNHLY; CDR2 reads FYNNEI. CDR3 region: CASRVGLNTGELFF. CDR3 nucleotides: TGTGCCAGCAGGGTCGGACTGAACACCGGGGAGCTGTTTTTT.

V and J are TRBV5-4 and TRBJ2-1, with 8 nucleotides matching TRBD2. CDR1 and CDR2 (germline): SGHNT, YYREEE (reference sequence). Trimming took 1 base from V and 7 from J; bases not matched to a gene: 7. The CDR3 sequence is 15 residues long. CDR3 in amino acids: CASSLRVAGINEQFF. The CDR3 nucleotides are TGTGCCAGCAGCTTGAGAGTAGCGGGGATAAATGAGCAGTTCTTC.